The present TCR beta chain was sequenced within a study of T cells after posttransplantation cyclophosphamide. Study-level results: Later post-transplant blood repertoires were often dominated by donor CD8+ memory clones. Recipient CMV seropositivity and CMV reactivation strongly tracked TRB clonality. Skin or GI-infiltrating T cells shared few TRB sequences with blood.

Data came from immunoSEQ multiplex PCR; TCRdb stores just in-frame clones and leaves some out. The sample holds over 20,000 clones, about 86% seen once. For this clone: Its specificity is not known.

The germline V gene has CDR1 SNHLY and CDR2 FYNNEI. V lost 5 bases, J lost 4 bases, and 13 bases stayed unmatched. This CDR3 region has 17 residues. Methotrexate plus calcineurin inhibitor accompanied controls' myeloablative marrow transplants; sampling was 1 year later. J is TRBJ2-3 and V is TRBV2, with 9 bases identical to TRBD2. Sequences were derived from PBMCs, sampled about 360 days after allogeneic stem cell transplant with calcineurin inhibitor and methotrexate. The TCR was taken from a female patient aged 30 to 45 who received an allogeneic stem cell transplant from an unrelated donor, was CMV-positive, and had acute and chronic GVHD. Part of the T cell pool may stem from the graft donor. CDR3 loop: CASSPESAGGSPDTQYF. CDR3 in DNA: TGTGCCAGCAGTCCCGAGAGTGCGGGGGGGTCCCCAGATACGCAGTATTTT.